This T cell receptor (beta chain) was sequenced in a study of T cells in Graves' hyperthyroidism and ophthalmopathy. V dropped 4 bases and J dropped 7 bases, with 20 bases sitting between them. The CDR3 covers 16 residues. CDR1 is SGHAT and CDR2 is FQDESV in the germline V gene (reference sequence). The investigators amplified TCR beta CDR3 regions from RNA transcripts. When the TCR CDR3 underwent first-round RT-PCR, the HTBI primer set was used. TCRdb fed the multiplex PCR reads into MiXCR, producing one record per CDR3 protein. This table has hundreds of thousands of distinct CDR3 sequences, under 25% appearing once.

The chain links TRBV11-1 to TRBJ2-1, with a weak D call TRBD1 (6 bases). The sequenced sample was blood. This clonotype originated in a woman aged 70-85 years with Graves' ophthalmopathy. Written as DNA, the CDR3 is TGTGCCAGCAGCTCATGGGGCAGGGGAGCGCGGAATGAGCAGTTCTTC. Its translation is CASSSWGRGARNEQFF. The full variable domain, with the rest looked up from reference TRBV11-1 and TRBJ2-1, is EAEVAQSPRYKITEKSQAVAFWCDPISGHATLYWYRQILGQGPELLVQFQDESVVDDSQLPKDRFSAERLKGVDSTLKIQPAELGDSAMYLCASSSWGRGARNEQFFGPGTRLTVL.